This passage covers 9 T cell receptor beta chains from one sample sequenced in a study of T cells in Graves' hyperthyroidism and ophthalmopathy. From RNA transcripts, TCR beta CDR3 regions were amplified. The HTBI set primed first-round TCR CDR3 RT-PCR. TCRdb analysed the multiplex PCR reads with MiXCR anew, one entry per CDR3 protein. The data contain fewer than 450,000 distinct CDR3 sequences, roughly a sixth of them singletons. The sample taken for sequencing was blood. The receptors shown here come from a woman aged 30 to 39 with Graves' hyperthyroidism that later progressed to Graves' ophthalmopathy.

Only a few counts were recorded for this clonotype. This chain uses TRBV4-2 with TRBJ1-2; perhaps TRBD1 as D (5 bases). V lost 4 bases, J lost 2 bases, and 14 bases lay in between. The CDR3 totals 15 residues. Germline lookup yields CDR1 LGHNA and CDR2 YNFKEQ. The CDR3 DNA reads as TGTGCCAGCAGCCCACTTTCCGGGGGGAACTATGGCTACACCTTC. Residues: CASSPLSGGNYGYTF.

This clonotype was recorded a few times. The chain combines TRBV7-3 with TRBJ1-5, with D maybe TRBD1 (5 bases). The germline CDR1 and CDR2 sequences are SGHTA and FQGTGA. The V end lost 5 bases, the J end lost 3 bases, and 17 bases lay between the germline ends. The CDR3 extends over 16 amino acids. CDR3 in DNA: TGTGCCAGCAGCCAGCAGGGCCAGCGAGACAATCAGCCCCAGCATTTT. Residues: CASSQQGQRDNQPQHF.

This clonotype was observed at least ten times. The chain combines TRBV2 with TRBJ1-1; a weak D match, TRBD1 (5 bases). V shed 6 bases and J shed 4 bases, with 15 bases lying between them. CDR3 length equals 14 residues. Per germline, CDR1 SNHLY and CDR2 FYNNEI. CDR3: CASSEDIIGTEAFF. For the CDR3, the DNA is TGTGCCAGCAGCGAGGACATTATCGGCACTGAAGCTTTCTTT.

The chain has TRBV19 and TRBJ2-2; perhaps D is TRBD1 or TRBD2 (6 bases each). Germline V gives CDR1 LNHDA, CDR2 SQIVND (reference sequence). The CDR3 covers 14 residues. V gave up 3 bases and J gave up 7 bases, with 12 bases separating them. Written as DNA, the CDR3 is TGTGCCAGTAGTATGACGGGGGCAATCGGGGAGCTGTTTTTT. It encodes CASSMTGAIGELFF.

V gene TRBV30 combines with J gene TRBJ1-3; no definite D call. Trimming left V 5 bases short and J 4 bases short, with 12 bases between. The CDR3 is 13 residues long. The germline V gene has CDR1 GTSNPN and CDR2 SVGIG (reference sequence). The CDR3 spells CAWPLPGGNTIYF. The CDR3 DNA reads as TGTGCCTGGCCTTTACCCGGAGGAAACACCATATATTTT.

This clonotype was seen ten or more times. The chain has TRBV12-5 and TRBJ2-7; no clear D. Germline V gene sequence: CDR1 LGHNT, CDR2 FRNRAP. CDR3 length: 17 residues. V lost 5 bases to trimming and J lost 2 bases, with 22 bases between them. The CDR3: CASGPRHAQRDPYEQYF. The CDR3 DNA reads TGTGCTAGTGGTCCTCGACATGCACAAAGAGACCCCTACGAGCAGTACTTC. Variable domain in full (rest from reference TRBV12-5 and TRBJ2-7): DARVTQTPRHKVTEMGQEVTMRCQPILGHNTVFWYRQTMMQGLELLAYFRNRAPLDDSGMPKDRFSAEMPDATLATLKIQPSEPRDSAVYFCASGPRHAQRDPYEQYFGPGTRLTVT.

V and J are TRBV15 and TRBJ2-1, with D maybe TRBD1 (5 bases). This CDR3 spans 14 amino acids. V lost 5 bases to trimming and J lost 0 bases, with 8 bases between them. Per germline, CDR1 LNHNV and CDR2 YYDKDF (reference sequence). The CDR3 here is CATSGRVSYNEQFF. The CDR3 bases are TGTGCCACCAGCGGCAGGGTCTCCTACAATGAGCAGTTCTTC.

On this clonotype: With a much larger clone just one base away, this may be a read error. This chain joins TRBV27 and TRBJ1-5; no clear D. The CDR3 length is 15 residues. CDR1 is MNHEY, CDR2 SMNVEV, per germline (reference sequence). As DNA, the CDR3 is TGTGCCAGCGGTTTGAACGGCTATAGCAATCAGCCCCAGCATTTT. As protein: CASGLNGYSNQPQHF.

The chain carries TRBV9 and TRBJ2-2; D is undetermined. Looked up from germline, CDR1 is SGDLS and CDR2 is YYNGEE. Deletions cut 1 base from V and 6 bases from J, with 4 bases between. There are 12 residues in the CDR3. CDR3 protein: CASSVTAGELFF. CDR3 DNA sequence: TGTGCCAGCAGCGTAACCGCCGGGGAGCTGTTTTTT.